A single sample is the source of the 25 T cell receptor beta chains below, sequenced in a study of cytomegalovirus exposure and HLA in healthy donors (dated by TCRdb to between 2016 and 2019). The library was made by the immunoSEQ multiplex PCR assay. For the multiplex PCR, a mixture combining 60 forward primers for TCR Vbeta segments and 13 reverse primers for TCR Jbeta segments was used. The table was pulled from immuneACCESS by TCRdb, which kept in-frame rearrangements only. Such tables lose some clones; where checked, under half of the loss comes from unresolved V genes, and the rest has no known cause. This sample is represented by tens of thousands of clones; around 78% of them were singletons. The ten top clones hold approximately 1.4% of the sample. Sequencing was done on a sample of PBMCs. The origin of the receptors is a female donor in good health and CMV-seronegative.

The V call is TRBV2, the J call TRBJ2-2; maybe TRBD1 (7 bases). The germline gives CDR1 SNHLY, CDR2 FYNNEI. CDR3 length: 17 residues. The V and J ends lost 2 bases and 6 bases respectively, with 19 bases between them. The CDR3 bases are TGTGCCAGCAGTGAAATTTTCGTGGCAGGGGGGTCCGGGGAGCTGTTTTTT. The encoded protein is CASSEIFVAGGSGELFF.

The chain combines TRBV5-4 with TRBJ1-4; 8 bases are a match to TRBD1. CDR3 length equals 15 residues. Looked up from germline, CDR1 is SGHNT and CDR2 is YYREEE (reference sequence). Germline trimming cut 0 bases from V and 8 bases from J; bases unmatched to any gene: 6. CDR3 in DNA: TGTGCCAGCAGCTTGGGCGGGACAGGAGGAGAAAAACTGTTTTTT. Translated: CASSLGGTGGEKLFF.

The V gene is TRBV7-2, the J gene TRBJ2-3; D is perhaps TRBD2 (9 bases). From germline, CDR1 is SGHTA and CDR2 FQGNSA. The CDR3 consists of 19 residues. Between the trimmed V and J ends, which lost 5 bases and 1 base, there was a span of 25 bases. CDR3 in amino acids: CASSLRGRGGAAGTDTQYF. The CDR3 DNA is TGTGCCAGCAGCCTCAGGGGGCGCGGGGGGGCCGCGGGCACAGATACGCAGTATTTT.

The rearrangement joins TRBV5-4 to TRBJ2-5, with a tentative D call TRBD2 (5 bases). There are 17 residues in the CDR3. V was clipped by 4 bases and J by 5 bases, with 24 bases between them. Germline values: CDR1 SGHNT, CDR2 YYREEE (reference sequence). The CDR3 region has the DNA TGTGCCAGCAGCCTAGAGCCAGCGCTAGCAAGGATGGAGACCCAGTACTTC. Its protein product is CASSLEPALARMETQYF.

V gene TRBV19 combines with J gene TRBJ2-1; 7 bases are a match to TRBD1. There are 16 residues in the CDR3. The germline V gene encodes CDR1 LNHDA and CDR2 SQIVND (reference sequence). The ends lost 3 bases at V and 5 bases at J; junction bases unmatched: 10. The CDR3 sequence: CASSIFLGTAHNEQFF. The CDR3 bases are TGTGCCAGTAGTATTTTCCTCGGGACAGCCCACAATGAGCAGTTCTTC.

This clone was counted only a few times. The chain recombines TRBV13 with TRBJ2-7; 10 bases are a match to TRBD1. The J segment lost 3 bases and the V segment lost 8 bases, leaving 7 bases of the junction unmatched. The CDR3 sequence is 14 residues long. Germline V gives CDR1 PRHDT, CDR2 FYEKMQ (reference sequence). CDR3 in DNA: TGTGCCAGCTCCTACCGGGACAGGGGCTACGAGCAGTACTTC. Translation gives CASSYRDRGYEQYF.

The chain uses TRBV6-5 and TRBJ2-7; 8 nucleotides match TRBD2. This CDR3 comprises 15 residues. Per germline, CDR1 MNHEY and CDR2 SVGAGI. Unmatched junction bases numbered 5, after V lost 2 bases and J lost 2 bases. The CDR3: CASSYGRGGPYEQYF. CDR3 in DNA: TGTGCCAGCAGTTACGGTCGGGGGGGCCCCTACGAGCAGTACTTC.

In regard to this clone: Compared with germline, one end of the junction differs, possibly owing to a read error. V and J are TRBV7-9 and TRBJ2-3, with TRBD1 matching 7 bases. Germline loops: CDR1 SEHNR, CDR2 FQNEAQ (reference sequence). CDR3 length: 14 amino acids. The CDR3 coding sequence is TGTGCCAGCAGCTTCCCGATTAACAGGGGAAAACTTGATTTT. Residues: CASSFPINRGKLDF.

V is TRBV2 and J is TRBJ2-1; no clear D. The CDR3 is 17 amino acids. V was cut by 2 bases and J by 1 base, with 15 bases left in between. The V gene's germline CDR1 is SNHLY and CDR2 FYNNEI. The CDR3 region has the DNA TGTGCCAGCAGTGAACGAGTTCTGGAGCTTTCCTACAATGAGCAGTTCTTC. Translating gives CASSERVLELSYNEQFF.

The V call is TRBV23-1, the J call TRBJ1-2, with D uncertain. TRBV23-1 is sorted into the ORF group, with uncertain function. This CDR3 has 13 amino acids. Trimming cost V 1 base and J 4 bases, with 7 bases left between them. In nucleotides, the CDR3 is TGCGCCAGCAGTCAATTGGGCCGCTATGGCTACACCTTC. It encodes CASSQLGRYGYTF.

This clone showed up just once. This chain links TRBV6-4 with TRBJ1-5; D is undetermined. V was clipped by 2 bases and J by 1 base, with 9 bases between them. In germline, CDR1 is MRHNA, CDR2 SNTAGT. The CDR3 loop spans 15 amino acids. CDR3 residues: CASSDSAGSNQPQHF. DNA of the CDR3: TGTGCCAGCAGTGACAGCGCTGGAAGCAATCAGCCCCAGCATTTT.

This clone was observed once. The rearrangement joins TRBV2 to TRBJ2-7; TRBD1 matches at 10 bases. J was trimmed by 5 bases and V by 0 bases; bases with no gene match: 4. This CDR3 is 15 amino acids long. The germline CDR1 and CDR2 sequences are SNHLY and FYNNEI. In nucleotides, the CDR3 is TGTGCCAGCAGTGAAGCGGGGACAGGGGCCCACGAGCAGTACTTC. Its translation: CASSEAGTGAHEQYF.

V usage is TRBV6-5 and J usage is TRBJ1-2, with 7 bases lining up with TRBD1. The germline V gene encodes CDR1 MNHEY and CDR2 SVGAGI. The CDR3 is 14 residues long. Trimming at V came to 5 bases and at J to 2 bases, leaving 5 bases not matched to a gene. In nucleotides, the CDR3 is TGTGCCAGCAGTCCCCGGGACAGAAACTATGGCTACACCTTC. It codes for CASSPRDRNYGYTF.

The chain joins TRBV21-1 to TRBJ1-6. TRBV21-1 corresponds to a pseudogene. The CDR3 runs 18 residues. The CDR3 loop reads CASSKAQPGFTYNSPLHF. The CDR3 nucleotides read TGTGCCAGCAGCAAAGCCCAACCCGGGTTTACCTATAATTCACCCCTCCACTTT.

The rearrangement joins TRBV7-9 to TRBJ2-2; 7 bases agree with TRBD1. The germline CDR1 and CDR2 sequences are SEHNR and FQNEAQ (reference sequence). This CDR3 region has 15 residues. The junction had 5 bases not matched to a gene; V was cut back by 3 bases and J by 4 bases. The CDR3 DNA follows: TGTGCCAGCAGCTTGACGGGACAGACCACCGGGGAGCTGTTTTTT. It is translated as CASSLTGQTTGELFF.

Comments on this clone: Within the sample, other DNA sequences also encode this same CDR3. V and J are TRBV7-9 and TRBJ2-5, with D tentatively TRBD2 (6 bases). The V gene's germline CDR1 is SEHNR and CDR2 FQNEAQ (reference sequence). The V end lost 1 base, the J end lost 3 bases, and 9 bases lay between the germline ends. CDR3 size: 14 residues. CDR3 sequence reads: CASSLVGREETQYF. Written as DNA, the CDR3 is TGTGCCAGCAGCTTAGTCGGGAGAGAAGAGACCCAGTACTTC.

The V gene is TRBV18, the J gene TRBJ1-1; D perhaps matches TRBD1 (6 bases). Germline-derived CDR1 and CDR2 are KGHSH and LQKENI. The CDR3 has 15 residues. V was shortened by 5 bases and J by 3 bases, with 16 bases between the two germline ends. The CDR3 coding sequence is TGTGCCAGCTCAAATCGCGCAGGGGAGTACACTGAAGCTTTCTTT. This codes for CASSNRAGEYTEAFF.

This chain connects TRBV5-5 to TRBJ2-7; maybe TRBD1 (5 bases). CDR3 length: 15 amino acids. CDR1 is SGHKS and CDR2 is YYEKEE in the germline V gene (reference sequence). V lost 3 bases and J 1 base, leaving 14 bases between the germline ends. The CDR3 sequence: CASSYRQTLSYEQYF. The CDR3 DNA follows: TGTGCCAGCAGCTACCGACAGACCCTATCCTACGAGCAGTACTTC.

This sequence joins TRBV2 and TRBJ2-7, with D possibly being TRBD1 (6 bases). V shed 5 bases and J shed 5 bases, with 13 bases lying between them. Looked up from germline, CDR1 is SNHLY and CDR2 is FYNNEI. The CDR3 totals 13 residues. In DNA, the CDR3 is TGTGCCAGCAGTTACAGGGTTTTCAACGAGCAGTACTTC. It encodes CASSYRVFNEQYF.

V and J are TRBV19 and TRBJ1-2; TRBD1 matches 7 bases. The germline V gene encodes CDR1 LNHDA and CDR2 SQIVND (reference sequence). The CDR3 spans 13 residues. V lost 4 bases, J lost 7 bases, and 6 bases stayed unmatched. CDR3 in amino acids: CASSTDRVGGYTF. CDR3 DNA sequence: TGTGCCAGTAGTACCGACAGGGTCGGTGGCTACACCTTC.

This chain connects TRBV5-1 to TRBJ1-2, with a tentative D call TRBD1 (6 bases). The length of the CDR3 is 14 residues. CDR1 is SGHRS, CDR2 YFSETQ, per germline. V lost 2 bases and J 8 bases, leaving 16 bases between the germline ends. As DNA, the CDR3 is TGCGCCAGCAGCTTAATGGACAGCACGTTAGGCTACACCTTC. Amino acids: CASSLMDSTLGYTF.

CDR3 nucleotides: TGCGCCAGCAGAGGAGGGGACAGACTCTCATTGCTCCACAATGAGCAGTTCTTC. This translates into CASRGGDRLSLLHNEQFF. The chain links TRBV5-1 to TRBJ2-1; tentative D call: TRBD1 (7 bases). Trimming stripped 5 bases from V and 5 bases from J, with 26 bases between. The V gene's germline CDR1 is SGHRS and CDR2 YFSETQ. This CDR3 is 18 amino acids long.

The genes are TRBV4-1 and TRBJ2-7, with 7 bases lining up with TRBD2. The trim removed 1 base at V and 6 bases at J, leaving 6 bases unmatched. The CDR3 spans 14 residues. CDR1 MGHRA and CDR2 YSYEKL come from the germline V gene. CDR3 protein: CASSQGQGGREQYF. The CDR3 coding sequence is TGCGCCAGCAGCCAAGGCCAGGGAGGGCGCGAGCAGTACTTC.

This chain links TRBV11-2 with TRBJ2-2; weak D call: TRBD1 (6 bases). Germline CDR1 SGHAT, CDR2 FQNNGV. V shed 1 base and J shed 1 base, with 7 bases lying between them. The CDR3 covers 15 residues. The CDR3: CASSLAGQNTGELFF. CDR3 DNA: TGTGCCAGCAGCTTAGCGGGACAGAACACCGGGGAGCTGTTTTTT.

J is TRBJ2-5 and V is TRBV5-1, with D perhaps TRBD1 (6 bases). The CDR3 sequence is 16 residues long. V was clipped by 4 bases and J by 1 base, with 17 bases between them. Germline V CDR1 and CDR2: SGHRS, YFSETQ. The CDR3 sequence: CASSPLGGRIQETQYF. Written as DNA, the CDR3 is TGCGCCAGCAGCCCTTTAGGGGGAAGGATCCAAGAGACCCAGTACTTC.